Below, 25 T cell receptor beta chains from the same sample are listed, as sequenced in a study of beta chain features in type 1 diabetes. The authors reverse transcribed all of the isolated RNA, so sequencing captured expressed TCRB transcripts. Clones were read by immunoSEQ multiplex PCR, and TCRdb kept only the in-frame ones, dropping some. The sample holds about 360,000 clones, 10% to 15% seen once. The sequenced sample was naive CD4+ T cells from blood. All receptors derive from a man younger than 30 in good health.

The table lists this clone with a few counts. The chain combines TRBV5-1 with TRBJ2-1; D is possibly TRBD2 (6 bases). CDR1 is SGHRS and CDR2 is YFSETQ in the germline V gene. There are 14 residues in the CDR3. Trimming shortened V by 0 bases and J by 6 bases, and 10 bases separated the two germline ends. CDR3 sequence reads: CASSLGGLFNEQFF. In nucleotides, the CDR3 is TGCGCCAGCAGCTTGGGGGGACTCTTCAATGAGCAGTTCTTC.

This chain uses TRBV27 with TRBJ2-7, with 9 bases that match TRBD1. The junction had 15 bases not matched to a gene; V was cut back by 2 bases and J by 1 base. This CDR3 comprises 19 residues. Per the germline V gene, CDR1 is MNHEY and CDR2 is SMNVEV (reference sequence). The CDR3 nucleotides read TGTGCCAGCAGTTTACGTGTTTTTTTTGGACAGGGGACTTCCTACGAGCAGTACTTC. Translation gives CASSLRVFFGQGTSYEQYF.

The chain joins TRBV19 to TRBJ2-1, with no clear D. Germline V lookup: CDR1 LNHDA, CDR2 SQIVND (reference sequence). Trimming removed 5 bases from V and 6 bases from J, with 11 bases in between. The CDR3 extends over 13 amino acids. The CDR3 DNA is TGTGCCAGTAGTCCCTATCATGGCAATGAGCAGTTCTTC. As protein: CASSPYHGNEQFF.

This chain joins TRBV4-3 and TRBJ2-7; 8 bases are shared with TRBD2. After removal of 5 bases from V and 3 bases from J, the junction contained 21 bases not matched to a gene. There are 19 residues in the CDR3. Germline CDR1 and CDR2: LGHNA and YSLEER. Here the CDR3 DNA reads TGCGCCAGCAGCGACAAGAGGCTCCAGAAGGCTAGCGGGTACTACGAGCAGTACTTC. This codes for CASSDKRLQKASGYYEQYF.

The rearrangement joins TRBV7-6 to TRBJ1-1; tentatively, D is TRBD1 (5 bases). The CDR3 totals 13 residues. Trimming pared 1 base from V and 11 bases from J, leaving 14 bases between. Germline V gene sequence: CDR1 SGHVS, CDR2 FNYEAQ. CDR3 in DNA: TGTGCCAGCAGCTTAGGAGGGGAGGGCGTCGCTTTCTTT. As protein: CASSLGGEGVAFF.

The V and J genes are TRBV7-2 and TRBJ1-5, with D hard to call. The CDR3 runs to 12 residues. Looked up from germline, CDR1 is SGHTA and CDR2 is FQGNSA. V lost 4 bases and J lost 9, with 10 bases in between. The CDR3 DNA sequence: TGTGCCAGCAGCTCTCGCGATGGGCCCCAGCATTTT. Its protein product is CASSSRDGPQHF.

In this sample, this clone turned up a few times. The rearrangement links TRBV6-1 to TRBJ2-7; maybe TRBD2 (6 bases). This CDR3 is built from 13 residues. V lost 5 bases to trimming and J lost 2 bases, with 10 bases between them. Per the germline V gene, CDR1 is MNHNS and CDR2 is SASEGT. The CDR3 is CASSTREPYEQYF. The DNA of the CDR3 is TGTGCCAGCAGTACCCGGGAGCCCTACGAGCAGTACTTC.

This clone was counted between two and nine times. The CDR3 protein is CASSDRASKGGYTF. CDR3 coding DNA: TGTGCCAGCAGTGACAGGGCCTCTAAGGGTGGCTACACCTTC. The rearrangement joins TRBV7-2 to TRBJ1-2; 7 bases fit TRBD1. Unmatched junction bases numbered 11, after V lost 6 bases and J lost 7 bases. This CDR3 has 14 amino acids. Germline V CDR1 and CDR2: SGHTA, FQGNSA.

The rearrangement joins TRBV4-3 to TRBJ1-6; no clear D. Germline V lookup: CDR1 LGHNA, CDR2 YSLEER. The CDR3 is 14 amino acids. V gave up 0 bases and J gave up 7 bases, with 7 bases separating them. CDR3 sequence: CASSQEMRNSPLHF. CDR3 DNA sequence: TGCGCCAGCAGCCAAGAAATGAGGAATTCACCCCTCCACTTT.

This clone was seen only a few times. The chain has TRBV25-1 and TRBJ2-2; 8 bases are shared with TRBD1. Losses at the gene ends were 3 bases for V and 0 bases for J; bases not matched to a gene: 3. The CDR3 has 16 residues. Germline-derived CDR1 and CDR2 are MGHDK and SYGVNS. The CDR3 DNA reads TGTGCCAGCAGTGATTCAGGGGGCCCGAACACCGGGGAGCTGTTTTTT. It yields the protein CASSDSGGPNTGELFF.

The chain joins TRBV9 to TRBJ2-5; the match to TRBD2 covers 7 bases. The CDR3 is made up of 15 amino acids. CDR1 SGDLS and CDR2 YYNGEE come from the germline V gene. V lost 0 bases to trimming and J lost 1 base; unmatched junction nucleotides: 3. CDR3 amino acids: CASSVEWTSQETQYF. The CDR3 DNA reads TGTGCCAGCAGCGTAGAATGGACTAGCCAAGAGACCCAGTACTTC.

CDR3 bases: TGTGCCAGCAGCTTCTACAGGGGCGAGCAGTACTTC. It codes for CASSFYRGEQYF. V gene TRBV5-4 combines with J gene TRBJ2-7, with 7 bases aligning to TRBD1. V lost 2 bases, J lost 6 bases, and 2 bases stayed unmatched. The germline V gene encodes CDR1 SGHNT and CDR2 YYREEE (reference sequence). The CDR3 covers 12 residues.

The J gene is TRBJ2-7, the V gene TRBV9, with TRBD2 matching over 7 bases. Trimming removed 4 bases from V and 1 base from J; junction bases left unmatched: 8. Germline CDR1 is SGDLS and CDR2 is YYNGEE. This CDR3 is built from 15 residues. CDR3 residues: CASSTRGGLSYEQYF. CDR3 sequence (DNA): TGTGCCAGCAGCACCCGGGGAGGGCTATCCTACGAGCAGTACTTC.

This chain uses TRBV19 with TRBJ1-2; 9 nucleotides match TRBD1. V lost 5 bases to trimming and J lost 7 bases; unmatched junction nucleotides: 8. This CDR3 region has 14 residues. The germline V gene encodes CDR1 LNHDA and CDR2 SQIVND (reference sequence). CDR3 amino acids: CASSPRDRVTGYTF. The CDR3 DNA follows: TGTGCCAGTAGTCCGCGGGACAGGGTAACTGGCTACACCTTC.

The chain couples TRBV6-1 to TRBJ2-1; 8 nucleotides match TRBD2. Germline V gene sequence: CDR1 MNHNS, CDR2 SASEGT. V shed 1 base, J shed 0 bases, and the junction held 5 bases outside the gene matches. This CDR3 has 17 amino acids. The CDR3 loop is CASSEEWREVSYNEQFF. CDR3 nucleotide sequence: TGTGCCAGCAGTGAAGAGTGGCGGGAGGTCTCCTACAATGAGCAGTTCTTC.

This clone came up a few times. The V call is TRBV10-3, the J call TRBJ2-1; 8 nucleotides align to TRBD2. In germline, CDR1 is ENHRY, CDR2 SYGVKD. The CDR3 totals 14 residues. V lost 7 bases and J lost 6; bases outside the gene matches: 8. CDR3 DNA: TGTGCCATCACCGGGACTAGTTTTTTCAATGAGCAGTTCTTC. It codes for CAITGTSFFNEQFF.

The genes are TRBV6-5 and TRBJ2-5; tentative D call: TRBD2 (5 bases). The germline gives CDR1 MNHEY, CDR2 SVGAGI. CDR3 length: 15 amino acids. The ends were cut back, 0 bases at V and 1 base at J, with 9 bases in the middle. CDR3 nucleotide sequence: TGTGCCAGCAGTTACTCGGACTTTCCCCAAGAGACCCAGTACTTC. Protein: CASSYSDFPQETQYF.

This clone was recorded a few times. The rearrangement links TRBV4-1 to TRBJ2-6; D ambiguous. CDR3 length equals 17 residues. The V gene lost 0 bases and the J gene lost 3 bases, with 12 bases spanning the gap. Germline V gene sequence: CDR1 MGHRA, CDR2 YSYEKL. As DNA, the CDR3 is TGCGCCAGCAGCCAAGAAATTCAGGCAGGTGGGGCCAACGTCCTGACTTTC. Encoded protein: CASSQEIQAGGANVLTF.

The chain couples TRBV28 to TRBJ2-2, with a possible D match to TRBD2 (5 bases). V gave up 6 bases and J gave up 3 bases, with 5 bases separating them. Germline values: CDR1 MDHEN, CDR2 SYDVKM. The CDR3 sequence is 12 residues long. The CDR3 DNA is TGTGCCAGCAGACTAGACACCGGGGAGCTGTTTTTT. It is translated as CASRLDTGELFF.

In this sample, this clone turned up a few times. The chain recombines TRBV10-3 with TRBJ1-2; 7 bases align to TRBD1. There are 14 residues in the CDR3. Germline CDR1 reads ENHRY; CDR2 reads SYGVKD. The trim removed 6 bases at V and 2 bases at J, leaving 6 bases unmatched. CDR3 loop: CAIRTGVVNYGYTF. The DNA for the CDR3 is TGTGCCATCAGAACAGGGGTGGTGAACTATGGCTACACCTTC.

The V and J genes are TRBV5-1 and TRBJ1-1, with unresolved D. The ends were cut back, 4 bases at V and 0 bases at J, with 7 bases in the middle. Germline CDR1 is SGHRS and CDR2 is YFSETQ. The CDR3 has 13 amino acids. The DNA of the CDR3 is TGCGCCAGCAGCCGGGATTTGAACACTGAAGCTTTCTTT. Protein sequence: CASSRDLNTEAFF. Together with reference TRBV5-1 and TRBJ1-1, the CDR3 gives the full variable domain: KAGVTQTPRYLIKTRGQQVTLSCSPISGHRSVSWYQQTPGQGLQFLFEYFSETQRNKGNFPGRFSGRQFSNSRSEMNVSTLELGDSALYLCASSRDLNTEAFFGQGTRLTVV.

The chain is built from TRBV9 and TRBJ1-4; maybe TRBD1 (6 bases). The CDR3 spans 15 residues. V gave up 4 bases and J gave up 10 bases, with 20 bases separating them. Germline-derived CDR1 and CDR2 are SGDLS and YYNGEE. The CDR3 protein is CASSPLTGSVGKLFF. Written as DNA, the CDR3 is TGTGCCAGCAGCCCCCTCACAGGGTCGGTCGGAAAACTGTTTTTT. The complete variable domain, with remaining parts taken from reference TRBV9 and TRBJ1-4, reads DSGVTQTPKHLITATGQRVTLRCSPRSGDLSVYWYQQSLDQGLQFLIQYYNGEERAKGNILERFSAQQFPDLHSELNLSSLELGDSALYFCASSPLTGSVGKLFFGSGTQLSVL.

This clone came up a few times. The same CDR3 also results from other DNA sequences found in this sample. J is TRBJ2-3 and V is TRBV4-3, with 10 bases aligning to TRBD2. V lost 0 bases and J lost 0; bases outside the gene matches: 3. This CDR3 is built from 17 residues. Germline V gene sequence: CDR1 LGHNA, CDR2 YSLEER. The CDR3 loop is CASSQDVAGGSTDTQYF. The CDR3 nucleotides read TGCGCCAGCAGCCAAGATGTAGCGGGGGGTAGCACAGATACGCAGTATTTT.

V gene TRBV25-1 combines with J gene TRBJ1-4; no clear D. The CDR3 totals 16 residues. The V end was cut by 2 bases, the J end by 8 bases, with 18 bases between. Germline V CDR1 and CDR2: MGHDK, SYGVNS. CDR3 bases: TGTGCCAGCAGTGAACTTTATACCCTCAATCGGGAAAAACTGTTTTTT. This gives the protein CASSELYTLNREKLFF. Full variable domain (rest looked up from reference TRBV25-1 and TRBJ1-4): EADIYQTPRYLVIGTGKKITLECSQTMGHDKMYWYQQDPGMELHLIHYSYGVNSTEKGDLSSESTVSRIRTEHFPLTLESARPSHTSQYLCASSELYTLNREKLFFGSGTQLSVL.

The chain links TRBV28 to TRBJ2-5; 8 bases align to TRBD2. The CDR3 contains 15 residues. J was trimmed by 1 base and V by 8 bases; bases with no gene match: 9. Germline assignment: CDR1 MDHEN and CDR2 SYDVKM. The CDR3, as DNA: TGTGCCAGCTCCCGGGGGGGGGTGGTCCAAGAGACCCAGTACTTC. Protein sequence: CASSRGGVVQETQYF.